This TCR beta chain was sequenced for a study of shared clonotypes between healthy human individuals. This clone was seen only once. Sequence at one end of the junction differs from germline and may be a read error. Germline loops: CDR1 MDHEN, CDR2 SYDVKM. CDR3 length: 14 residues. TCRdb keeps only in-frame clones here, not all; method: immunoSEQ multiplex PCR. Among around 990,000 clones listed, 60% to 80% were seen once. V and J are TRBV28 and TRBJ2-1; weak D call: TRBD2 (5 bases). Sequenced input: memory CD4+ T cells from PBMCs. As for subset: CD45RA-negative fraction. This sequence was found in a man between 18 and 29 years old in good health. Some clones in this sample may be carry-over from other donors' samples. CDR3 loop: CASSPPGLDNAQFF. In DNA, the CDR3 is TGTGCCAGCAGTCCCCCCGGACTGGATAATGCGCAGTTCTTC.